The 14 T cell receptor beta chains given below trace back to one sample, sequenced in a study of cytomegalovirus exposure and HLA in healthy donors. PCR amplification relied on 60 Vbeta primers (plus 13 Jbeta primers). Libraries were prepared by immunoSEQ multiplex PCR; TCRdb keeps only in-frame clonotypes and omits some of them. The table lists about 210,000 clones, roughly 84% of them singletons. Specimen: PBMCs. These receptor sequences come from a girl aged 2 to 10 in good health and CMV-seronegative.

This clone was counted a single time. The chain couples TRBV18 to TRBJ2-1; 16 bases fit TRBD2. V shed 2 bases, J shed 7 bases, and the junction held 2 bases outside the gene matches. Germline assignment: CDR1 KGHSH and CDR2 LQKENI. The CDR3 extends over 16 amino acids. As DNA, the CDR3 is TGTGCCAGCTCACCAGAGGGACTAGCGGGAGGGAATGAGCAGTTCTTC. This codes for CASSPEGLAGGNEQFF.

This clone occurred a few times. The chain uses TRBV27 and TRBJ2-7, with 8 bases fitting TRBD1. Germline V gene sequence: CDR1 MNHEY, CDR2 SMNVEV (reference sequence). J gave up 5 bases and V 9 bases, and 6 bases lay outside the gene matches. The CDR3 extends over 12 amino acids. CDR3 nucleotide sequence: TGTGCCAGTCAACAGGGGGTGGACGAGCAGTACTTC. Translation gives CASQQGVDEQYF.

This clone was found once. The V call is TRBV10-2, the J call TRBJ2-7, with TRBD2 identical over 14 bases. The CDR3 has 14 amino acids. CDR1 WSHSY and CDR2 SAAADI come from the germline V gene. V was clipped by 4 bases and J by 7 bases; unmatched bases: 3. The DNA for the CDR3 is TGCGCCAGCAGTGGACTAGCGGGGGGGGGAGAGCAGTACTTC. The encoded protein is CASSGLAGGGEQYF.

This chain connects TRBV4-2 to TRBJ2-6; 7 positions agree with TRBD1. The germline CDR1 and CDR2 sequences are LGHNA and YNFKEQ. J was trimmed by 2 bases and V by 4 bases; bases with no gene match: 2. The CDR3 is 15 amino acids. The CDR3 here is CASSPTGTGANVLTF. The CDR3 bases are TGTGCCAGCAGCCCGACAGGGACTGGGGCCAACGTCCTGACTTTC.

J is TRBJ1-2 and V is TRBV20-1; D is undetermined. CDR1 and CDR2 from the germline V gene are DFQATT and SNEGSKA (reference sequence). The CDR3 has 9 residues. The V and J ends lost 5 bases and 8 bases respectively, with 6 bases between them. Written as DNA, the CDR3 is TGCAGTGCTTCAATGGGCTACACCTTC. Translation gives CSASMGYTF.

The CDR3 sequence: CASSRSKGGGYNEQFF. The DNA for the CDR3 is TGTGCCAGCAGTCGTTCAAAGGGGGGGGGCTACAATGAGCAGTTCTTC. The genes are TRBV25-1 and TRBJ2-1, with D possibly being TRBD2 (7 bases). This CDR3 spans 16 amino acids. V lost 5 bases to trimming and J lost 3 bases, with 17 bases between them. Germline V lookup: CDR1 MGHDK, CDR2 SYGVNS.

Only one count was recorded for this clone. This rearrangement joins TRBV7-2 to TRBJ2-5, with 11 bases that match TRBD2. With 6 bases clipped from V and 3 bases from J, the junction kept 18 bases outside the gene matches. The length of the CDR3 is 19 residues. In germline, CDR1 is SGHTA, CDR2 FQGNSA. Written as DNA, the CDR3 is TGTGCCAGCAGACCTAATCCGGGACTAGCGGAGGAGGGAGAAGAGACCCAGTACTTC. It specifies CASRPNPGLAEEGEETQYF.

The chain links TRBV6-6 to TRBJ2-6; D unresolved. The germline CDR1 and CDR2 sequences are MNHNY and SVGAGI (reference sequence). The CDR3 sequence is 14 residues long. Trimming took 5 bases from V and 0 from J, leaving 5 bases between them. The CDR3 is CASSRSSGANVLTF. The CDR3 DNA reads TGTGCCAGCAGTCGTAGCTCTGGGGCCAACGTCCTGACTTTC.

CDR3 residues: CASRQDGQYGTQYF. The DNA of the CDR3 is TGTGCCAGTAGGCAGGATGGCCAGTACGGGACCCAGTACTTC. This chain connects TRBV19 to TRBJ2-5, with D hard to call. The CDR3 is 14 amino acids. Trimming left V 6 bases short and J 7 bases short, with 18 bases between. Germline V gene data show CDR1 as LNHDA and CDR2 as SQIVND (reference sequence).

This rearrangement joins TRBV18 to TRBJ1-4; D ambiguous. The CDR3 consists of 14 residues. The germline V and J ends were trimmed by 3 bases and 8 bases, with 13 bases remaining between them. The germline V gene has CDR1 KGHSH and CDR2 LQKENI. Written as DNA, the CDR3 is TGTGCCAGCTCACCTACGTTTGGGCACGAAAAACTGTTTTTT. Residues: CASSPTFGHEKLFF.

This sequence joins TRBV6-1 and TRBJ2-3, with TRBD2 matching over 12 bases. J lost 13 bases, V lost 1 base, and 9 bases had no gene match. CDR3 length equals 15 residues. Germline CDR1 reads MNHNS; CDR2 reads SASEGT. The CDR3 loop is CASSEEASGRAAEYF. In DNA, the CDR3 is TGTGCCAGCAGTGAAGAAGCTAGCGGGAGGGCCGCGGAGTATTTT.

The chain combines TRBV10-3 with TRBJ2-7; weak D call: TRBD2 (5 bases). Germline lookup yields CDR1 ENHRY and CDR2 SYGVKD. V was pared by 8 bases and J by 0 bases, with 17 bases between. This CDR3 contains 15 residues. DNA of the CDR3: TGTGCCATCCGAGTCGGCCAGCGGAGCTCCTACGAGCAGTACTTC. It is translated as CAIRVGQRSSYEQYF.

The chain has TRBV5-5 and TRBJ2-3; TRBD2 matches 9 bases. This CDR3 is built from 16 residues. CDR1 and CDR2 (germline): SGHKS, YYEKEE (reference sequence). Trimming cost V 0 bases and J 4 bases; bases outside gene matches: 6. The CDR3 sequence is CASSLDGGGASDTQYF. The CDR3 DNA reads as TGTGCCAGCAGCTTGGATGGCGGGGGGGCCTCAGATACGCAGTATTTT.

This clone showed up just once. V and J are TRBV7-9 and TRBJ1-1; TRBD1 matches at 7 bases. The CDR3 runs 16 residues. Germline assignment: CDR1 SEHNR and CDR2 FQNEAQ (reference sequence). Germline trimming cut 5 bases from V and 1 base from J; bases unmatched to any gene: 10. The CDR3 region has the DNA TGTGCCAGCAGCCAGAGACAGGGAGGAGGGAACACTGAAGCTTTCTTT. Protein: CASSQRQGGGNTEAFF.